The 17 T cell receptor beta chains given below trace back to one sample, sequenced in a study of shared clonotypes between healthy human individuals. Using immunoSEQ multiplex PCR, the repertoire was profiled, and TCRdb retains in-frame clones only, with some absent. The table has roughly 2,300,000 clones, 85% to 95% seen once; the top ten hold around 0.35%. Source material: naive CD4+ T cells from PBMCs. Subset denoted: CD45RA+ positively selected. Receptors were obtained from a man aged 18 to 29 in good health. Some clones in this sample may be carry-over from other donors' samples.

The CDR3 region is CASSFPHEQYF. Written as DNA, the CDR3 is TGTGCCAGCAGTTTCCCCCACGAGCAGTACTTC. The V call is TRBV27, the J call TRBJ2-7; D remains ambiguous. V gave up 3 bases and J gave up 5 bases, with 5 bases separating them. Germline CDR1 and CDR2: MNHEY and SMNVEV (reference sequence). This CDR3 has 11 amino acids.

This sequence joins TRBV25-1 and TRBJ2-7; D is undetermined. The CDR3 has 13 amino acids. The V and J ends lost 3 bases and 6 bases respectively, with 12 bases between them. The V gene's germline CDR1 is MGHDK and CDR2 SYGVNS. CDR3 sequence (DNA): TGTGCCAGCAGTGATGTGTCTTCAGGCGAGCAGTACTTC. This translates into CASSDVSSGEQYF.

The chain has TRBV6-4 and TRBJ2-1; D is unclear. This CDR3 spans 13 amino acids. Between the trimmed V and J ends, which lost 4 bases and 2 bases, there was a span of 6 bases. Germline CDR1 MRHNA, CDR2 SNTAGT. The CDR3 spells CASSVVAYNEQFF. CDR3 nucleotide sequence: TGTGCCAGCAGTGTTGTAGCCTACAATGAGCAGTTCTTC.

V and J are TRBV19 and TRBJ2-3, with D perhaps matching TRBD2 (5 bases). Trimming cost V 5 bases and J 8 bases, with 14 bases left between them. This CDR3 spans 13 amino acids. Germline V gene data show CDR1 as LNHDA and CDR2 as SQIVND (reference sequence). The CDR3: CASSPGFAGTQYF. The DNA of the CDR3 is TGTGCCAGTAGTCCCGGCTTCGCGGGTACGCAGTATTTT. Variable domain in full (rest from reference TRBV19 and TRBJ2-3): DGGITQSPKYLFRKEGQNVTLSCEQNLNHDAMYWYRQDPGQGLRLIYYSQIVNDFQKGDIAEGYSVSREKKESFPLTVTSAQKNPTAFYLCASSPGFAGTQYFGPGTRLTVL.

This sequence joins TRBV6-6 and TRBJ2-7; D is unresolved. Between the trimmed V and J ends, which lost 2 bases and 6 bases, there was a span of 11 bases. This CDR3 spans 13 amino acids. Germline CDR1 is MNHNY and CDR2 is SVGAGI (reference sequence). CDR3 sequence reads: CASSYGRAFEQYF. The CDR3 coding sequence is TGTGCCAGCAGTTACGGAAGGGCCTTCGAGCAGTACTTC.

The gene calls are TRBV6-4 and TRBJ2-3; 11 bases are shared with TRBD2. The CDR3 extends over 16 amino acids. The germline V gene has CDR1 MRHNA and CDR2 SNTAGT. Trimming took 4 bases from V and 0 from J; bases not matched to a gene: 3. CDR3 DNA sequence: TGTGCCAGCAGTGCTAGCGGGAGGACTAGCACAGATACGCAGTATTTT. Translated, it gives CASSASGRTSTDTQYF.

The chain is built from TRBV15 and TRBJ2-6; 8 nucleotides align to TRBD1. Per germline, CDR1 LNHNV and CDR2 YYDKDF (reference sequence). The junction had 7 bases not matched to a gene; V was cut back by 1 base and J by 2 bases. The CDR3 spans 18 residues. CDR3 DNA: TGTGCCACCAGCAGAGGAAGGGGACAGGTACCTGGGGCCAACGTCCTGACTTTC. Residues: CATSRGRGQVPGANVLTF.

The chain links TRBV4-1 to TRBJ2-7, with D possibly being TRBD1 (5 bases). The CDR3 covers 15 residues. Trimming pared 4 bases from V and 6 bases from J, leaving 19 bases between. Germline assignment: CDR1 MGHRA and CDR2 YSYEKL. The CDR3 region has the DNA TGCGCCAGCAGCCGTCTAGGTGGGGCTAGGGTCGAGCAGTACTTC. Amino acids: CASSRLGGARVEQYF.

The rearrangement joins TRBV5-4 to TRBJ2-1; a weak D match, TRBD1 (6 bases). CDR1 is SGHNT and CDR2 is YYREEE in the germline V gene (reference sequence). The CDR3 runs 16 residues. The V end lost 1 base, the J end lost 7 bases, and 18 bases lay between the germline ends. This CDR3 is CASSLRGHENGNEQFF. DNA of the CDR3: TGTGCCAGCAGCTTGCGGGGACACGAAAATGGGAATGAGCAGTTCTTC.

This clone was recorded only once. The chain joins TRBV5-1 to TRBJ1-1, with a possible D match to TRBD1 (5 bases). Germline CDR1 reads SGHRS; CDR2 reads YFSETQ. V was shortened by 0 bases and J by 1 base, with 10 bases between the two germline ends. The CDR3 is 15 residues long. CDR3 nucleotides: TGCGCCAGCAGCTTGGTACTGGGGGGGAACACTGAAGCTTTCTTT. It is translated as CASSLVLGGNTEAFF. The full variable domain, rest sourced from reference TRBV5-1 and TRBJ1-1, is KAGVTQTPRYLIKTRGQQVTLSCSPISGHRSVSWYQQTPGQGLQFLFEYFSETQRNKGNFPGRFSGRQFSNSRSEMNVSTLELGDSALYLCASSLVLGGNTEAFFGQGTRLTVV.

The chain employs TRBV28 and TRBJ2-1; 8 bases map to TRBD2. Germline-derived CDR1 and CDR2 are MDHEN and SYDVKM. The CDR3 has 15 amino acids. The trim removed 6 bases at V and 1 base at J, leaving 5 bases unmatched. CDR3 coding DNA: TGTGCCAGCAGAGTACTAGCGGCTTCCTACAATGAGCAGTTCTTC. Encoded protein: CASRVLAASYNEQFF.

The genes are TRBV6-6 and TRBJ1-2; D is uncertain. Looked up from germline, CDR1 is MNHNY and CDR2 is SVGAGI (reference sequence). The CDR3 consists of 16 residues. Trimming shortened V by 4 bases and J by 0 bases, and 15 bases separated the two germline ends. CDR3 bases: TGTGCCAGCAGTTTTCGGACGGACTTAGCTAACTATGGCTACACCTTC. Its protein product is CASSFRTDLANYGYTF.

CDR3 sequence: CASSLEPINTGELFF. The CDR3 DNA reads TGCGCCAGCAGCTTGGAACCCATTAACACCGGGGAGCTGTTTTTT. The V and J genes are TRBV5-1 and TRBJ2-2; no firm D call. The V gene's germline CDR1 is SGHRS and CDR2 YFSETQ. Trimming took 0 bases from V and 2 from J, leaving 8 bases between them. The CDR3 runs to 15 residues.

The gene calls are TRBV5-1 and TRBJ2-7; 13 bases align to TRBD2. Germline V lookup: CDR1 SGHRS, CDR2 YFSETQ. The CDR3 length is 15 residues. J was trimmed by 3 bases and V by 4 bases; bases with no gene match: 4. DNA for the CDR3: TGCGCCAGCAGCAACACTAGCGGGAGGGTCTACGAGCAGTACTTC. This sequence encodes CASSNTSGRVYEQYF.

The J gene is TRBJ2-7, the V gene TRBV4-1; no clear D gene. Germline loops: CDR1 MGHRA, CDR2 YSYEKL. The CDR3 consists of 16 residues. V lost 0 bases and J 1 base, leaving 13 bases between the germline ends. The CDR3, as DNA: TGCGCCAGCAGCCAAGAGATCCCCCCACGATCCTACGAGCAGTACTTC. This translates into CASSQEIPPRSYEQYF.

The genes are TRBV28 and TRBJ1-2; 10 bases line up with TRBD1. Germline lookup yields CDR1 MDHEN and CDR2 SYDVKM. Losses at the gene ends were 6 bases for V and 4 bases for J; bases not matched to a gene: 8. The CDR3 spans 15 residues. The CDR3 here is CASSRTGTGVYGYTF. As DNA, the CDR3 is TGTGCCAGCAGCCGCACCGGGACAGGGGTCTATGGCTACACCTTC.

This rearrangement joins TRBV28 to TRBJ1-1; perhaps TRBD1 as D (5 bases). This CDR3 spans 13 amino acids. The germline V gene has CDR1 MDHEN and CDR2 SYDVKM. With 7 bases removed from V and 8 bases from J, the gap between germline ends came to 17 bases. The CDR3 here is CASTLPSRVEAFF. For the CDR3, the DNA is TGTGCCAGCACCCTTCCCTCCAGGGTCGAAGCTTTCTTT.